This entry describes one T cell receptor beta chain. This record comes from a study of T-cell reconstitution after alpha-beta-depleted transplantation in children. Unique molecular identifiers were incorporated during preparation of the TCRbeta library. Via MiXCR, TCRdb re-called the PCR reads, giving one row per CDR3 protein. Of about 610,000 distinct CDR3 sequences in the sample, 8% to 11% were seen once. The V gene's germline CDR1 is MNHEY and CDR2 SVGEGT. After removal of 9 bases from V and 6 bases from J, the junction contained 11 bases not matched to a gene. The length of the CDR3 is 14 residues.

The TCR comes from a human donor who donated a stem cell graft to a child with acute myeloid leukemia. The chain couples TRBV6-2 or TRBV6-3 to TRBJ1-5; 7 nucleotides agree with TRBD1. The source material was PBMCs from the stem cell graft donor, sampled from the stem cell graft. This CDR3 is CASNSDRAGQPQHF. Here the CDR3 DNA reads TGTGCCAGTAACTCCGACAGGGCCGGTCAGCCCCAGCATTTT.